The clone carrying this TCR beta chain came up a few times. Per germline, CDR1 SGHTA and CDR2 FQGTGA. The CDR3 is 17 amino acids. V gave up 1 base and J gave up 5 bases; unmatched junction bases: 9. The record originates from a study of blood T cell repertoires in COVID-19. Study-level background: The samples span acute and convalescent COVID-19 from the United States, Italy and Spain. In each case, the material was cDNA or gDNA derived from T cells, B-cell-depleted T cells, or PBMCs.

The authors' processing: Reference gene primer amplification in the assay estimated nucleated cell counts. Profiled with immunoSEQ multiplex PCR; TCRdb holds only in-frame clones, not every one. V and J calls and clone size are given by that table; D and trimming were obtained from the DNA. The sample has 25,000 to 30,000 clones, around 86% seen once. Sequenced sample: peripheral blood. The gene calls are TRBV7-3 and TRBJ2-3; 10 bases match TRBD2. The sequence derives from a man in his 70s with acute or convalescent COVID-19. The CDR3: CASSLNPSGGPGDTQYF. The CDR3 nucleotides read TGTGCCAGCAGCTTAAATCCTAGCGGGGGCCCAGGAGATACGCAGTATTTT.